The clone carrying this T cell receptor (beta chain) has only a few counts. As yet, its antigen is unknown. This record comes from a study of response to subunit inactivated influenza vaccine. Study-level findings and limits: Authors suggested each seasonal influenza vaccination recruits few new T cells.

Germline loops: CDR1 SEHNR, CDR2 FQNEAQ (reference sequence). The CDR3 totals 11 residues. V lost 5 bases to trimming and J lost 13 bases, with 14 bases between them. TCRdb re-derived calls from the RT-PCR reads in MiXCR, one entry per CDR3 protein. The sample records over 750,000 distinct CDR3 sequences, 21% being singletons. Here the sequenced sample was PBMCs from blood, taken roughly 5 days after vaccination. The receptor's source is a middle-aged man who received an inactivated influenza vaccine. The chain has TRBV7-9 and TRBJ1-2, with a tentative D call TRBD1 (5 bases). The CDR3 sequence: CASSGAPGTTF. The CDR3 DNA sequence: TGTGCCAGCAGCGGAGCGCCCGGGACCACCTTC.